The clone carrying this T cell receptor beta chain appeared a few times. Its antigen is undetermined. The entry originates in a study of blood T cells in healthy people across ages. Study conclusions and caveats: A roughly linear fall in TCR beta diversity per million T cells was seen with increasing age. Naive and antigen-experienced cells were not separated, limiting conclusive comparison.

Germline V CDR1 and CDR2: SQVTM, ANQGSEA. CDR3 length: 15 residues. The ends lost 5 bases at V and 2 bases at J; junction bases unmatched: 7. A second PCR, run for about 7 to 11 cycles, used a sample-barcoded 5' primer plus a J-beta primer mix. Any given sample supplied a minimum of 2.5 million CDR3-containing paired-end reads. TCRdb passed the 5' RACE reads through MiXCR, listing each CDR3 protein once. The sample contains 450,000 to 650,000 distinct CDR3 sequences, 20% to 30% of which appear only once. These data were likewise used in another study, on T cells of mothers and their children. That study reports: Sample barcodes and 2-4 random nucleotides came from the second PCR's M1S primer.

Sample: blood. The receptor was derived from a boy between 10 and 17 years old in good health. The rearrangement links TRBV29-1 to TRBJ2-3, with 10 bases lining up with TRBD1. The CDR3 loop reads CSVTLDRGNTDTQYF. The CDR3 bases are TGCAGCGTTACATTGGACAGGGGGAACACAGATACGCAGTATTTT.